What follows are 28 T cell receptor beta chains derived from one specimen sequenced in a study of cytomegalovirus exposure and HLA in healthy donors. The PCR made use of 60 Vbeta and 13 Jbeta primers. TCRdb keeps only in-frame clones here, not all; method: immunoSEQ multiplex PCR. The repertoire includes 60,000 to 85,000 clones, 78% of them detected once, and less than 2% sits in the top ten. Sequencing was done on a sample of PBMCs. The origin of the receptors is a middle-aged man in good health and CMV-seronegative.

The CDR3 protein is CASRKADRYYGYTF. CDR3 DNA sequence: TGTGCCAGCAGAAAGGCGGACAGATACTATGGCTACACCTTC. The chain carries TRBV27 and TRBJ1-2, with a weak D call TRBD1 (6 bases). V gave up 6 bases and J gave up 3 bases, with 14 bases separating them. The CDR3 loop spans 14 amino acids. Germline loops: CDR1 MNHEY, CDR2 SMNVEV (reference sequence).

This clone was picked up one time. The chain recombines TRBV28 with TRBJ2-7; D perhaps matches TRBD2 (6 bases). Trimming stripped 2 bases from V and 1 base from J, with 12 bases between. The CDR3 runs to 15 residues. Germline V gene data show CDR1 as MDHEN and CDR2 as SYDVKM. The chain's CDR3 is CASSLGGTMSYEQYF. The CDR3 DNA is TGTGCCAGCAGTTTAGGCGGGACGATGTCCTACGAGCAGTACTTC.

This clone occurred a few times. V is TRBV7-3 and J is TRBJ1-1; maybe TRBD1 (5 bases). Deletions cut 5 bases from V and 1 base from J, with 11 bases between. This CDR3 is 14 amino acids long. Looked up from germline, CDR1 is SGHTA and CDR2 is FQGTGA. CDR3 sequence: CASSRSGQNTEAFF. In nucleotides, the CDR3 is TGTGCCAGCAGCCGCTCCGGACAGAACACTGAAGCTTTCTTT. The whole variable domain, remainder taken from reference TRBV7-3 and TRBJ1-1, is GAGVSQTPSNKVTEKGKYVELRCDPISGHTALYWYRQSLGQGPEFLIYFQGTGAADDSGLPNDRFFAVRPEGSVSTLKIQRTERGDSAVYLCASSRSGQNTEAFFGQGTRLTVV.

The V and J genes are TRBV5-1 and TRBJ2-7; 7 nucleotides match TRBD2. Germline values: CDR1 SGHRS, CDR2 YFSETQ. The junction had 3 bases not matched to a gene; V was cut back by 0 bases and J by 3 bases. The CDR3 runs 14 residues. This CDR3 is CASSLVGGSYEQYF. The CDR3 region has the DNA TGCGCCAGCAGCTTGGTAGGCGGGAGCTACGAGCAGTACTTC. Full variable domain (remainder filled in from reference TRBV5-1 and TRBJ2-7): KAGVTQTPRYLIKTRGQQVTLSCSPISGHRSVSWYQQTPGQGLQFLFEYFSETQRNKGNFPGRFSGRQFSNSRSEMNVSTLELGDSALYLCASSLVGGSYEQYFGPGTRLTVT.

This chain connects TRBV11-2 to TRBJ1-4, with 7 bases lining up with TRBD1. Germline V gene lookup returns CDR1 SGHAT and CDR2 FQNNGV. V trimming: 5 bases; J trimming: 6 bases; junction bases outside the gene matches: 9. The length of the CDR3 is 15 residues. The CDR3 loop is CASSLGQIGDEKLFF. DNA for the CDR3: TGTGCCAGCAGCCTGGGACAGATCGGCGATGAAAAACTGTTTTTT.

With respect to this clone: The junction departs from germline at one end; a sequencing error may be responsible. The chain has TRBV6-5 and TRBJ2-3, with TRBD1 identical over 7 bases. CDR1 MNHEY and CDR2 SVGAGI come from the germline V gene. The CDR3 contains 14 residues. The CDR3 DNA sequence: TGTGCCAGCAGTTACGGCCCGACAGGGCGTTCATTGGATTTT. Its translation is CASSYGPTGRSLDF.

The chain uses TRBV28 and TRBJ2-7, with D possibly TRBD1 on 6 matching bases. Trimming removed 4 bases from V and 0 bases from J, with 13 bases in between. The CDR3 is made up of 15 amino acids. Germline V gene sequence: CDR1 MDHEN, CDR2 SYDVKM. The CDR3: CASSSGTTYSYEQYF. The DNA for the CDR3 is TGTGCCAGCAGTTCCGGGACAACCTACTCCTACGAGCAGTACTTC.

The CDR3 reads CAWTGQPGETQYF. Here the CDR3 DNA reads TGTGCCTGGACGGGACAGCCCGGGGAGACCCAGTACTTC. V is TRBV30 and J is TRBJ2-5, with 7 bases aligning to TRBD1. The ends lost 4 bases at V and 5 bases at J; junction bases unmatched: 7. Germline-derived CDR1 and CDR2 are GTSNPN and SVGIG (reference sequence). The length of the CDR3 is 13 residues.

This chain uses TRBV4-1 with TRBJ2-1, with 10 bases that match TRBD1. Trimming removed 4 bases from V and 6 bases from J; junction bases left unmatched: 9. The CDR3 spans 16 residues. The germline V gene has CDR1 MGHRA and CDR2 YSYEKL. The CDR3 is CASSREDRGYLNEQFF. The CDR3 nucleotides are TGCGCCAGCAGCCGAGAGGACAGGGGGTATCTCAATGAGCAGTTCTTC.

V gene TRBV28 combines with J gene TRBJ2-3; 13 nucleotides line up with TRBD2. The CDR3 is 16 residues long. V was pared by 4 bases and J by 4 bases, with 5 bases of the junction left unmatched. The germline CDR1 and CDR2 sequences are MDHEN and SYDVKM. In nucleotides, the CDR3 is TGTGCCAGCAGTTCCCAACTAGCGGGAGGGTCAGATACGCAGTATTTT. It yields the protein CASSSQLAGGSDTQYF.

The CDR3 nucleotides read TGTGCCAGCAGCTTGATCCCCCTAACCTCGAACACCGGGGAGCTGTTTTTT. Residues: CASSLIPLTSNTGELFF. This chain links TRBV5-5 with TRBJ2-2; D not resolved. CDR3 size: 17 residues. Germline V gene data show CDR1 as SGHKS and CDR2 as YYEKEE (reference sequence). V was cut by 1 base and J by 0 bases, with 13 bases left in between.

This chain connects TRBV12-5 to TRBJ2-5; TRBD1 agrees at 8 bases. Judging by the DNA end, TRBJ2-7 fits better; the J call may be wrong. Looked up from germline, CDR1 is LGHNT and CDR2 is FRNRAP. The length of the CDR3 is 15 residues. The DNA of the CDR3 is TGTGCTAGTGGTTTTACCCGGGACAGGTCCTACGAGCAGTACTTC. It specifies CASGFTRDRSYEQYF.

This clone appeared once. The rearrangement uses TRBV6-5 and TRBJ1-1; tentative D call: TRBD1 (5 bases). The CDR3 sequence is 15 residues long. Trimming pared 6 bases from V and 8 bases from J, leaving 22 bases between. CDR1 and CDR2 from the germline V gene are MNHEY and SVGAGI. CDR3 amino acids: CASSPFAGTRREAFF. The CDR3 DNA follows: TGTGCCAGCAGCCCGTTCGCGGGGACTCGGAGGGAAGCTTTCTTT.

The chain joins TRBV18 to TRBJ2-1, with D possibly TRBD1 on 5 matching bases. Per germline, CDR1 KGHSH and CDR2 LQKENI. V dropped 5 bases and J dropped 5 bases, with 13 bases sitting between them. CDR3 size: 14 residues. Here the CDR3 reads CASSETDSNNEQFF. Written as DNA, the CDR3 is TGTGCCAGCTCAGAGACAGACTCTAACAATGAGCAGTTCTTC. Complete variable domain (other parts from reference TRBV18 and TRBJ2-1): NAGVMQNPRHLVRRRGQEARLRCSPMKGHSHVYWYRQLPEEGLKFMVYLQKENIIDESGMPKERFSAEFPKEGPSILRIQQVVRGDSAAYFCASSETDSNNEQFFGPGTRLTVL.

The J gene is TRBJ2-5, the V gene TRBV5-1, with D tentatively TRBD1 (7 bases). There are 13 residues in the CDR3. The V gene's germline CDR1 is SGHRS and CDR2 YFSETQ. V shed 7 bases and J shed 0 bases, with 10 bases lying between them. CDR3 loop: CASFRGDQETQYF. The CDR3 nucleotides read TGCGCCAGCTTCAGGGGGGACCAAGAGACCCAGTACTTC.

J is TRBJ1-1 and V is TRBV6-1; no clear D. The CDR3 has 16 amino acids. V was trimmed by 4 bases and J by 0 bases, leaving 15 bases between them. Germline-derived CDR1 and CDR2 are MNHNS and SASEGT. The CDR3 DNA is TGTGCCAGCAGTGCCCCCCAGTTCGTAATGAACACTGAAGCTTTCTTT. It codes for CASSAPQFVMNTEAFF.

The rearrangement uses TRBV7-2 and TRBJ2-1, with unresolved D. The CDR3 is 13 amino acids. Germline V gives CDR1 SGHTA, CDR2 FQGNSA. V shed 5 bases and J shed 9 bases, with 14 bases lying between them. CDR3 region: CASSPRVQLEQFF. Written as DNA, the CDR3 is TGTGCCAGCAGCCCTCGGGTTCAGCTTGAGCAGTTCTTC.

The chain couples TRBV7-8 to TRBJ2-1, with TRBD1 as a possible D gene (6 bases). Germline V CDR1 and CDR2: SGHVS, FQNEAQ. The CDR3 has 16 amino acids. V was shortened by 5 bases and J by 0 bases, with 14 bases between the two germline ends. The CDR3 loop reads CASSAYRVSSYNEQFF. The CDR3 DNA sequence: TGTGCCAGCAGCGCGTACAGGGTGAGCTCCTACAATGAGCAGTTCTTC.

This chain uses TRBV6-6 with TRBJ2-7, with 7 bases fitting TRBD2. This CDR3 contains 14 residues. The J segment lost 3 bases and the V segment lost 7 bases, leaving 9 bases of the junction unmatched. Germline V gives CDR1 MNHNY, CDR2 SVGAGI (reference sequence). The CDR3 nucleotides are TGTGCCAGCACCTCAATAAGCGGGGTCTACGAGCAGTACTTC. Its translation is CASTSISGVYEQYF.

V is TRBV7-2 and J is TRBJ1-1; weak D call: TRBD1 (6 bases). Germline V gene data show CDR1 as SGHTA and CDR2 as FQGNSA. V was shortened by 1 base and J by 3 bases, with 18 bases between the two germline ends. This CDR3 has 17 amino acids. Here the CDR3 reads CASSLGNRVKRDTEAFF. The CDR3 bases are TGTGCCAGCAGCTTAGGGAACAGGGTTAAGAGGGACACTGAAGCTTTCTTT.

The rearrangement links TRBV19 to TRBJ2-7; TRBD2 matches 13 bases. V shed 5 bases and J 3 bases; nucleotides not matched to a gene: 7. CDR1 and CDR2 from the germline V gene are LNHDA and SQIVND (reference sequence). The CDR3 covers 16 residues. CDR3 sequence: CASSGGGTSGNYEQYF. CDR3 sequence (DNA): TGTGCCAGTAGTGGGGGGGGGACTAGCGGGAACTACGAGCAGTACTTC. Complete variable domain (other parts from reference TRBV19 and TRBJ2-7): DGGITQSPKYLFRKEGQNVTLSCEQNLNHDAMYWYRQDPGQGLRLIYYSQIVNDFQKGDIAEGYSVSREKKESFPLTVTSAQKNPTAFYLCASSGGGTSGNYEQYFGPGTRLTVT.

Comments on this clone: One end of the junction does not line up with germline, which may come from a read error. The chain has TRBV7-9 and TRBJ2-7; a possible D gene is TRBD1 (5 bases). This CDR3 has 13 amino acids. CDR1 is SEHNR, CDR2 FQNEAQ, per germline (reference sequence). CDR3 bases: TGTTCCAGCAACCCAGGGATTTCAGGCGAGCAGTACTTC. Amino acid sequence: CSSNPGISGEQYF.

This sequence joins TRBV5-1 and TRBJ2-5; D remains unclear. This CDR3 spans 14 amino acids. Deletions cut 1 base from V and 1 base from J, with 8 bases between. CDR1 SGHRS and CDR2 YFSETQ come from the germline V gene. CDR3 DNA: TGCGCCAGCAGCTTGTGGTCTAGCCAAGAGACCCAGTACTTC. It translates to CASSLWSSQETQYF.

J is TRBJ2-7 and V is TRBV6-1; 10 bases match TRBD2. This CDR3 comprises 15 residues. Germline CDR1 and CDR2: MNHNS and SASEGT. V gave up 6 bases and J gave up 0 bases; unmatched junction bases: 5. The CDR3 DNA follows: TGTGCCAGCAGCCCTTCTAGCGGGGGCTCCTACGAGCAGTACTTC. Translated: CASSPSSGGSYEQYF.

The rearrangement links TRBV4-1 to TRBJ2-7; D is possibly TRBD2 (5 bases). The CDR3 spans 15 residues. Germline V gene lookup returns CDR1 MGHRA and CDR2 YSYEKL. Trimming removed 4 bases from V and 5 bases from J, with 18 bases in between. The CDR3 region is CASSPYPDVGDEQYF. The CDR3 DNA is TGCGCCAGCAGCCCCTACCCGGACGTGGGAGACGAGCAGTACTTC.

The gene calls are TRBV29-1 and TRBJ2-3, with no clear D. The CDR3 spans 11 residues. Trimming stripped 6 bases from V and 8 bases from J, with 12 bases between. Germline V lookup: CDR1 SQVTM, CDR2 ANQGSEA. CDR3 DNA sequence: TGCAGCGTACTTGAGGCAACTACGCAGTATTTT. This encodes CSVLEATTQYF.

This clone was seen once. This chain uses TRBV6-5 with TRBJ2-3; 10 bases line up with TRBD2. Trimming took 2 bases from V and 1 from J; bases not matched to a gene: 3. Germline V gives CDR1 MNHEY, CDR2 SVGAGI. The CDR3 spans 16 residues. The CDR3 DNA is TGTGCCAGCAGTTACATAGCGGGAGGAGGCACAGATACGCAGTATTTT. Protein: CASSYIAGGGTDTQYF.

The CDR3 sequence: CASREGQNSYEQYF. DNA of the CDR3: TGCGCCAGCAGGGAGGGACAGAACTCCTACGAGCAGTACTTC. The chain recombines TRBV5-1 with TRBJ2-7; tentative D call: TRBD1 (7 bases). The ends were cut back, 5 bases at V and 0 bases at J, with 12 bases in the middle. The V gene's germline CDR1 is SGHRS and CDR2 YFSETQ. The CDR3 sequence is 14 residues long.